This TCR beta chain was identified in a study of PD-1 blockade in mismatch repair-deficient tumors. Clones were sequenced by immunoSEQ multiplex PCR, and TCRdb holds only the in-frame ones, with some missing. Among 65,000 to 80,000 clones listed, around 73% were seen once. PCR or immunohistochemistry showed mismatch repair deficiency in every enrolled patient. TCR sequencing covered a few patients who responded to pembrolizumab. The receptor was isolated from an adult with mismatch repair-deficient cancer. The source was peripheral blood, collected 2 weeks after starting pembrolizumab.

This CDR3 is CASSQSEIGTSYEQYF. The DNA for the CDR3 is TGCGCCAGCAGTCAATCCGAAATTGGGACTAGCTACGAGCAGTACTTC. This chain connects TRBV23-1 to TRBJ2-7; TRBD2 matches at 8 bases. TRBV23-1 is an ORF for which the function is uncertain. The ends lost 0 bases at V and 3 bases at J; junction bases unmatched: 7. CDR3 length: 16 residues.